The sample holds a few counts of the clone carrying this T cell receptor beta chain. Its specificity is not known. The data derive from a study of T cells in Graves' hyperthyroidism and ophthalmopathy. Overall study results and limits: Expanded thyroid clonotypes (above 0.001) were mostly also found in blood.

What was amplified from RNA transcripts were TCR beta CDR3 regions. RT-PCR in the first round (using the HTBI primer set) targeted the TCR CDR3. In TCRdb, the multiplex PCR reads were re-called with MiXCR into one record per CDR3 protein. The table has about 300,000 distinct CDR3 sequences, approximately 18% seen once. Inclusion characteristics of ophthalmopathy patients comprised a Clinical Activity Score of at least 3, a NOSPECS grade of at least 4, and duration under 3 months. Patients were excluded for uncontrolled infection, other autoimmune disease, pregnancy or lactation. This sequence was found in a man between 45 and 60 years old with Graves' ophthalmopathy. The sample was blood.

This CDR3 is CASSFTPVGEQYF. The DNA of the CDR3 is TGTGCCAGCAGCTTCACGCCGGTGGGGGAGCAGTACTTC. This rearrangement joins TRBV7-3 to TRBJ2-7; D is uncertain. Trimming pared 3 bases from V and 7 bases from J, leaving 13 bases between. Germline-derived CDR1 and CDR2 are SGHTA and FQGTGA. The length of the CDR3 is 13 residues.